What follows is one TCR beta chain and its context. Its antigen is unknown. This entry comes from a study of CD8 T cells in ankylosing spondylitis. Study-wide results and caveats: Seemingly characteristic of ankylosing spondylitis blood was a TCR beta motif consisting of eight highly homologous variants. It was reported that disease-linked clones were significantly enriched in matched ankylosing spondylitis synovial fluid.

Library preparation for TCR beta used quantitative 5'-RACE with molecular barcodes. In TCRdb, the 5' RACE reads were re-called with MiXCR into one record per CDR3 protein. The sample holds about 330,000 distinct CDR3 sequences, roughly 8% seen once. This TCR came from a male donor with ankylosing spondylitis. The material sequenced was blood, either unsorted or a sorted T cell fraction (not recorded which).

The CDR3 region is CSARKGVAYEQYF. The CDR3 DNA reads TGCAGTGCTAGAAAAGGGGTAGCCTACGAGCAGTACTTC. V gene TRBV20-1 combines with J gene TRBJ2-7; TRBD1 might be the D (5 bases). Germline V gene data show CDR1 as DFQATT and CDR2 as SNEGSKA (reference sequence). The length of the CDR3 is 13 residues. The ends were cut back, 2 bases at V and 2 bases at J, with 10 bases in the middle.